This paragraph covers one T cell receptor (beta chain) sequence. Its antigen is not identified. This sample was included in a study of T cells in narcolepsy. About the study: Enrolled donors included narcolepsy type 1 or type 2 patients and healthy controls. Whole-study findings and limits: Reportedly, autoreactive clonotypes were serially detected in patients' blood but not controls'. Same-patient CSF and blood CD4+ T cell clonotypes included HCRT-specific and TRIB2-specific autoreactive ones.

Libraries were prepared by immunoSEQ multiplex PCR; TCRdb keeps only in-frame clonotypes and omits some of them. The table includes tens of thousands of clones, around 85% detected once. The sample consisted of CD45RA- memory CD4+ T cells from PBMCs. The receptor's source is a human donor with narcolepsy.

The CDR3 nucleotides read TGTGCCAGCAGCATAACAGGGGGGACCGGGGAGCTGTTTTTT. Translation: CASSITGGTGELFF. V gene TRBV9 combines with J gene TRBJ2-2; 8 nucleotides align to TRBD1. V gave up 4 bases and J gave up 5 bases; unmatched junction bases: 4. Per the germline V gene, CDR1 is SGDLS and CDR2 is YYNGEE. The CDR3 loop spans 14 amino acids.